This TCR beta chain is from a study of blood T cell repertoires in COVID-19. Background on the study: Samples came from the United States, Italy and Spain, spanning acute and convalescent COVID-19. T cells, B-cell-depleted T cells, or PBMCs provided the cDNA or gDNA that served as material.

This clone has only a few counts. Per the germline V gene, CDR1 is SGHVS and CDR2 is FQNEAQ. The CDR3 covers 13 residues. Trimming shortened V by 5 bases and J by 7 bases, and 12 bases separated the two germline ends. Here immunoSEQ multiplex PCR was the method, and the copy in TCRdb shows in-frame clones only, minus some. Seen here are 150,000 or so clones, around 90% observed once, and the top ten hold 1.5%. The sample consisted of peripheral blood. This chain uses TRBV7-8 with TRBJ1-5, with D maybe TRBD1 (6 bases). The receptor comes from a woman aged 55-70 years with acute or convalescent COVID-19. CDR3 loop: CASSANRAQPQHF. In DNA, the CDR3 is TGTGCCAGCAGCGCGAACAGGGCCCAGCCCCAGCATTTT.